These T cell receptor beta chains were read from a single sample in a study of radiotherapy plus CTLA-4 blockade in lung cancer. The table came from immunoSEQ multiplex PCR; TCRdb's copy has only in-frame clones and leaves some out. Among about 76,000 clones listed, approximately 80% were seen once. Here the sequenced sample was peripheral blood, taken from a patient treated with radiotherapy plus ipilimumab. The source of these receptors is a human donor with non-small cell lung cancer who had stable disease on radiotherapy plus ipilimumab. CDR3s include the opening cysteine and the closing phenylalanine or tryptophan. Each record gives: D gene, V gene, clone size, J gene, CDR3 length, CDR3 DNA, CDR3 protein. D genes are given only for firm matches. Rows give clone size only sometimes, using once, few, many, or a class for an expanded clone.

>TRBD1|TRBV9|NA|TRBJ1-2|13
TGTGCCAGCAGCGCGGGACAGGGGATCGGCTACACCTTC
CASSAGQGIGYTF
>TRBD2|TRBV7-9|NA|TRBJ2-2|17
TGTGCCAGCAGCTTCGGCCTAGCGGCGAAAGAGGCCGGGGAGCTGTTTTTT
CASSFGLAAKEAGELFF
>TRBD2|TRBV27|NA|TRBJ2-2|17
TGTGCCAGCAGTTTAAAGTTCGGACTAGCCAACACCGGGGAGCTGTTTTTT
CASSLKFGLANTGELFF
>TRBD2|TRBV18|NA|TRBJ2-5|16
TGTGCCAGCTCACCACCGGGACTAGCGGGCCAAGAGACCCAGTACTTC
CASSPPGLAGQETQYF
>NA|TRBV6-5|NA|TRBJ1-5|16
TGTGCCAGCAGTTACCAAAAACCCCCTAGCAATCAGCCCCAGCATTTT
CASSYQKPPSNQPQHF
>TRBD2|TRBV2|once|TRBJ2-7|14
TGTGCCAGCAGAGATAGCGGGGGGTCCTACGAGCAGTACTTC
CASRDSGGSYEQYF
>NA|TRBV6-5|NA|TRBJ2-7|16
TGTGCCAGCAGTTACCGGGTCGCGGGGCTCTCCTACGAGCAGTACTTC
CASSYRVAGLSYEQYF
>NA|TRBV19|NA|TRBJ1-3|14
TGTGCCAGTAGCCCTTCGCGATCTGGAAACACCATATATTTT
CASSPSRSGNTIYF
>NA|TRBV30|once|TRBJ1-6|15
TGTGCCTGGAGTGTAAGCGGGACCGTGTCTTCACCCCTCCACTTT
CAWSVSGTVSSPLHF
>NA|TRBV7-9|NA|TRBJ2-5|15
TGTGCCAGCAGCTTAAAGGGGGGTCAACAAGAGACCCAGTACTTC
CASSLKGGQQETQYF
>TRBD1|TRBV30|NA|TRBJ2-5|17
TGTGCCTGGAGTGCCCGATGGGAAAGGGGGCCCCAAGAGACCCAGTACTTC
CAWSARWERGPQETQYF
>NA|TRBV5-4|few|TRBJ1-6|13
TGTGCCAGCAGCTCCTACAGTAATTCACCCCTCCACTTT
CASSSYSNSPLHF
>NA|TRBV28|once|TRBJ1-4|13
TGTGCCAGCAGTGCGACAGTTTATGAAAAACTGTTTTTT
CASSATVYEKLFF
>NA|TRBV2|NA|TRBJ2-3|15
TGTGCCAGCAGTACTCTTAGCGGTAGCACAGATACGCAGTATTTT
CASSTLSGSTDTQYF
>TRBD1|TRBV27|NA|TRBJ2-7|14
TGTGCCAGCAGTCGTGGACAGGGCGCTAAAGAGCAGTACTTC
CASSRGQGAKEQYF
>TRBD2|TRBV11-2|NA|TRBJ2-7|16
TGTGCCAGCAGCTTAGTCGGCGGGACTAGCGCGAACGAGCAGTACTTC
CASSLVGGTSANEQYF
>NA|TRBV2|NA|TRBJ2-7|15
TGTGCCAGCAGAATGCGGGACATATACTCCTACGAGCAGTACTTC
CASRMRDIYSYEQYF
>NA|TRBV30|NA|TRBJ1-6|16
TGTGCCTGGAGTGGGGCGGAGAGCTCCTATAATTCACCCCTCCACTTT
CAWSGAESSYNSPLHF
>NA|TRBV5-1|NA|TRBJ1-2|13
TGCGCCAGCAGCTTGACATCTAACTATGGCTACACCTTC
CASSLTSNYGYTF
>TRBD2|TRBV6-5|few|TRBJ2-7|15
TGTGCCAGCAGTTACTCGAGAGCGGGGTCCTACGAGCAGTACTTC
CASSYSRAGSYEQYF
>NA|TRBV27|NA|TRBJ2-7|15
TGTGCCAGCAGTTTTCTGGCGGGACCCGGCTACGAGCAGTACTTC
CASSFLAGPGYEQYF
>NA|TRBV7-2|NA|TRBJ2-2|13
TGTGCCAGCAGCTCACAGGGTGCCGGGGAGCTGTTTTTT
CASSSQGAGELFF
>TRBD2|TRBV9|NA|TRBJ2-1|15
TGTGCCAGCAGCGCCAGGACTAGCGGGCTTAATGAGCAGTTCTTC
CASSARTSGLNEQFF
>TRBD1|TRBV28|NA|TRBJ2-7|14
TGTGCCAGCAGTTCCCCGACAGGGGGGCCAGGACAGTACTTC
CASSSPTGGPGQYF
>NA|TRBV19|NA|TRBJ2-7|11
TGTGCCAGTCACGGCAGCTACGAGCAGTACTTC
CASHGSYEQYF
>TRBD1|TRBV5-5|NA|TRBJ2-7|11
TGTGCCAGCGGGACAGGGGGCGAGCAGTACTTC
CASGTGGEQYF
>TRBD1|TRBV7-9|NA|TRBJ2-3|16
TGTGCCAGCAGCTTGGCTGGACAGGGGGCCTCAGATACGCAGTATTTT
CASSLAGQGASDTQYF
>NA|TRBV9|once|TRBJ2-3|16
TGTGCCAGCAGTGGTGGAACAGACTTACTAGAGAGTACGCAGTATTTT
CASSGGTDLLESTQYF
>TRBD1|TRBV14|NA|TRBJ2-7|14
TGTGCCAGCAGCCAAGGCAGGGGGAGTTTCGAGCAGTACTTC
CASSQGRGSFEQYF
>NA|TRBV19|NA|TRBJ2-7|13
TGTGCCAGTAGTGGGGGAAGCTCCTACGAGCAGTACTTC
CASSGGSSYEQYF
>NA|TRBV30|NA|TRBJ1-3|15
TGTGCCTGGAGTGGAGGGCAGGGCAATGGAAACACCATATATTTT
CAWSGGQGNGNTIYF
>TRBD1|TRBV6-1|NA|TRBJ2-7|13
TGTGCCAGCAGAGGACAGGGGCCTAGAGAGCAGTACTTC
CASRGQGPREQYF
>NA|TRBV10-3|NA|TRBJ2-3|14
TGTGCCAGCAGTGAAGGAGGGAGTGTAGATACGCAGTATTTT
CASSEGGSVDTQYF
>TRBD2|TRBV7-3|NA|TRBJ2-5|15
TGTGCCAGCAGCTTAGCTAGCGGGAGCGCAGAGACCCAGTACTTC
CASSLASGSAETQYF
>NA|TRBV28|NA|TRBJ1-1|10
TGTGCCATCAAGGGCCCCGAAGCTTTCTTT
CAIKGPEAFF
>TRBD1|TRBV5-6|NA|TRBJ1-2|13
TGTGCCAGCGCAACCGGGACAGCTTATGGCTACACCTTC
CASATGTAYGYTF
>NA|TRBV29-1|NA|TRBJ2-3|10
TGCACTTACAGCACAGATACGCAGTATTTT
CTYSTDTQYF
>NA|TRBV14|NA|TRBJ2-1|14
TGTGCCAGCAGCCAGGGACTCTTAGGGGCCCGGCAGTTCTTC
CASSQGLLGARQFF
>NA|TRBV5-6|NA|TRBJ2-5|13
TGTGCCAGCAGCGTGGTTGGGGAAGAGACCCAGTACTTC
CASSVVGEETQYF
>NA|TRBV4-1|NA|TRBJ1-1|13
TGCGCCAGCATTCCAAACGGGGGGACTGAAGCTTTCTTT
CASIPNGGTEAFF
>NA|TRBV28|NA|TRBJ1-2|13
TGTGCCAGCAGTTTTCAGGACAGCTATGGCTACACCTTC
CASSFQDSYGYTF
>TRBD1|TRBV28|NA|TRBJ2-5|14
TGTGCCAGCAGTTCACAGGGGTGGAGGGAGACCCAGTACTTC
CASSSQGWRETQYF